The 26 T cell receptor beta chains presented below share a single source sample, sequenced in a study of blood T cell repertoires in COVID-19. Profiled with immunoSEQ multiplex PCR; TCRdb holds only in-frame clones, not every one. Of 50,000 to 65,000 clones listed, more than 70% are singletons. Sequencing was done on a sample of peripheral blood. The receptors originated from a man aged 70-80 years with acute or convalescent COVID-19.

V is TRBV12-5 and J is TRBJ2-3; possibly TRBD2 for D (6 bases). There are 15 residues in the CDR3. Germline assignment: CDR1 LGHNT and CDR2 FRNRAP. Between the trimmed V and J ends, which lost 6 bases and 0 bases, there was a span of 13 bases. The CDR3 loop reads CASGRSGVSTDTQYF. The CDR3 nucleotides are TGTGCTAGTGGCAGGTCGGGAGTCAGCACAGATACGCAGTATTTT.

The rearrangement uses TRBV7-2 and TRBJ2-1, with D possibly TRBD2 on 6 matching bases. V dropped 5 bases and J dropped 2 bases, with 16 bases sitting between them. Per germline, CDR1 SGHTA and CDR2 FQGNSA. This CDR3 has 16 amino acids. DNA for the CDR3: TGTGCCAGCAGCCTCTGGTCGGGGACTCCCTACAATGAGCAGTTCTTC. Translation: CASSLWSGTPYNEQFF.

The chain combines TRBV6-5 with TRBJ2-3; no definite D call. The CDR3 spans 14 residues. V lost 7 bases, J lost 9 bases, and 20 bases lay in between. Germline V gene sequence: CDR1 MNHEY, CDR2 SVGAGI. The CDR3 region is CASNPGYGLPTQYF. CDR3 nucleotide sequence: TGTGCCAGCAACCCTGGTTACGGTTTACCCACGCAGTATTTT.

This sequence joins TRBV6-1 and TRBJ2-3; 8 nucleotides match TRBD2. V lost 2 bases, J lost 6 bases, and 4 bases stayed unmatched. CDR3 size: 14 residues. The germline CDR1 and CDR2 sequences are MNHNS and SASEGT. The DNA of the CDR3 is TGTGCCAGCAGTGAAAGGTCTAGCGGGGATACGCAGTATTTT. Its translation: CASSERSSGDTQYF.

J is TRBJ2-5 and V is TRBV19; D is undetermined. V shed 3 bases and J shed 4 bases, with 15 bases lying between them. The CDR3 extends over 15 amino acids. The germline V gene has CDR1 LNHDA and CDR2 SQIVND (reference sequence). The CDR3 bases are TGTGCCAGTAGTATCCCGCCCAGGTTACGAGAGACCCAGTACTTC. Its protein is CASSIPPRLRETQYF. Full variable domain (rest looked up from reference TRBV19 and TRBJ2-5): DGGITQSPKYLFRKEGQNVTLSCEQNLNHDAMYWYRQDPGQGLRLIYYSQIVNDFQKGDIAEGYSVSREKKESFPLTVTSAQKNPTAFYLCASSIPPRLRETQYFGPGTRLLVL.

This chain connects TRBV25-1 to TRBJ1-4, with D maybe TRBD1 (5 bases). The CDR3 covers 17 residues. Germline CDR1 MGHDK, CDR2 SYGVNS. The V gene lost 3 bases and the J gene lost 8 bases, with 22 bases spanning the gap. The DNA of the CDR3 is TGTGCCAGCAGTGACCCGCAAACAGGCCTCGGGGGGGAAAAACTGTTTTTT. Its translation: CASSDPQTGLGGEKLFF.

This clone showed up just once. V and J are TRBV6-2 or TRBV6-3 and TRBJ2-3; 15 bases are shared with TRBD2. The CDR3 is 19 amino acids. Trimming cost V 4 bases and J 4 bases; bases outside gene matches: 12. Looked up from germline, CDR1 is MNHEY and CDR2 is SVGEGT. CDR3 amino acids: CASSSLGLAGGQPPDTQYF. Written as DNA, the CDR3 is TGTGCCAGCAGTTCCCTGGGACTAGCGGGGGGCCAGCCCCCAGATACGCAGTATTTT.

The gene calls are TRBV19 and TRBJ2-2, with 7 bases fitting TRBD1. The CDR3 has 16 residues. The germline V gene has CDR1 LNHDA and CDR2 SQIVND (reference sequence). After removal of 6 bases from V and 0 bases from J, the junction contained 7 bases not matched to a gene. The CDR3 spells CASREPGQPNTGELFF. In nucleotides, the CDR3 is TGTGCCAGTAGAGAACCGGGACAGCCGAACACCGGGGAGCTGTTTTTT.

This clone was picked up a small number of times. A read error may produce the germline difference seen at one junction end. The rearrangement joins TRBV19 to TRBJ2-5; 8 positions match TRBD2. This CDR3 is 14 amino acids long. CDR1 and CDR2 (germline): LNHDA, SQIVND (reference sequence). The CDR3 is CHHPGGPYQETQYF. The CDR3 DNA is TGCCACCACCCGGGGGGGCCCTACCAAGAGACCCAGTACTTC.

The chain has TRBV6-5 and TRBJ2-5; 8 bases agree with TRBD1. V lost 7 bases, J lost 7 bases, and 11 bases stayed unmatched. The length of the CDR3 is 14 residues. The germline gives CDR1 MNHEY, CDR2 SVGAGI. As DNA, the CDR3 is TGTGCCAGCACCCGAACAGGGGGACGGGGGACCCAGTACTTC. This encodes CASTRTGGRGTQYF.

This chain uses TRBV5-1 with TRBJ1-1, with 9 bases matching TRBD1. Germline V gives CDR1 SGHRS, CDR2 YFSETQ. V dropped 4 bases and J dropped 5; count of bases not matched to a gene: 15. The CDR3 loop spans 17 amino acids. The CDR3 region has the DNA TGCGCCAGCAGCCCGGACAGGGGACGGGGCTTGGGGACTGAAGCTTTCTTT. It encodes CASSPDRGRGLGTEAFF.

This chain connects TRBV5-4 to TRBJ2-7; D not resolved. The CDR3 has 14 amino acids. Trimming took off 2 bases at V and 0 bases at J, with 9 bases between the two ends. The germline CDR1 and CDR2 sequences are SGHNT and YYREEE (reference sequence). CDR3 in DNA: TGTGCCAGCAGCTTCAGTGGTCGCTCCTACGAGCAGTACTTC. Its translation: CASSFSGRSYEQYF.

The V gene is TRBV4-3, the J gene TRBJ2-3, with D perhaps matching TRBD2 (7 bases). Germline CDR1 and CDR2: LGHNA and YSLEER. This CDR3 is built from 16 residues. Trimming pared 4 bases from V and 0 bases from J, leaving 14 bases between. The CDR3 loop reads CASSLRGGASTDTQYF. In DNA, the CDR3 is TGCGCCAGCAGCCTCCGAGGGGGGGCTAGCACAGATACGCAGTATTTT.

This chain uses TRBV27 with TRBJ2-7; 9 bases map to TRBD2. V shed 3 bases and J 4 bases; nucleotides not matched to a gene: 4. The CDR3 is 14 residues long. CDR1 is MNHEY, CDR2 SMNVEV, per germline (reference sequence). The CDR3 coding sequence is TGTGCCAGCAGTTTGAGCGGGGGGTCATACGAGCAGTACTTC. It translates to CASSLSGGSYEQYF.

The genes are TRBV6-2 or TRBV6-3 and TRBJ2-2; 7 bases line up with TRBD2. Losses at the gene ends were 0 bases for V and 0 bases for J; bases not matched to a gene: 7. CDR1 and CDR2 from the germline V gene are MNHEY and SVGEGT. CDR3 length: 18 amino acids. CDR3 bases: TGTGCCAGCAGTTACTCGAGACGGCTAGCGGCGAACACCGGGGAGCTGTTTTTT. This gives the protein CASSYSRRLAANTGELFF.

The chain links TRBV5-6 to TRBJ1-1; D is undetermined. Germline V CDR1 and CDR2: SGHDT, YYEEEE. The CDR3 totals 15 residues. Trimming shortened V by 7 bases and J by 2 bases, and 18 bases separated the two germline ends. For the CDR3, the DNA is TGTGCCAGCCACCTATCAGCGGCTAGTAACACTGAAGCTTTCTTT. As protein: CASHLSAASNTEAFF. Supplemented by reference TRBV5-6 and TRBJ1-1, the full variable domain reads DAGVTQSPTHLIKTRGQQVTLRCSPKSGHDTVSWYQQALGQGPQFIFQYYEEEERQRGNFPDRFSGHQFPNYSSELNVNALLLGDSALYLCASHLSAASNTEAFFGQGTRLTVV.

This clone appeared once. The chain uses TRBV9 and TRBJ1-2, with 10 nucleotides matching TRBD1. Germline CDR1 is SGDLS and CDR2 is YYNGEE. This CDR3 is built from 13 residues. After removal of 8 bases from V and 6 bases from J, the junction contained 7 bases not matched to a gene. For the CDR3, the DNA is TGTGCCAGTCAAGGGGGGACAGGGGATGGCTACACCTTC. Residues: CASQGGTGDGYTF. Filled out from reference TRBV9 and TRBJ1-2, the complete variable domain reads DSGVTQTPKHLITATGQRVTLRCSPRSGDLSVYWYQQSLDQGLQFLIQYYNGEERAKGNILERFSAQQFPDLHSELNLSSLELGDSALYFCASQGGTGDGYTFGSGTRLTVV.

The genes are TRBV19 and TRBJ1-6, with 7 bases identical to TRBD1. Germline CDR1 and CDR2: LNHDA and SQIVND (reference sequence). V trimming: 6 bases; J trimming: 7 bases; junction bases outside the gene matches: 9. CDR3 length equals 15 residues. CDR3 region: CASRSQGMWNSPLHF. Here the CDR3 DNA reads TGTGCCAGTAGGTCACAGGGGATGTGGAATTCACCCCTCCACTTT.

V gene TRBV27 combines with J gene TRBJ2-7; D is possibly TRBD2 (6 bases). Trimming shortened V by 6 bases and J by 6 bases, and 18 bases separated the two germline ends. CDR1 is MNHEY and CDR2 is SMNVEV in the germline V gene (reference sequence). The CDR3 runs to 14 residues. CDR3 region: CASRLTPAGGEQYF. In nucleotides, the CDR3 is TGTGCCAGCAGACTCACACCAGCGGGTGGCGAGCAGTACTTC.

The gene calls are TRBV2 and TRBJ1-2; the D gene is possibly TRBD1 (6 bases). Trimming removed 5 bases from V and 4 bases from J, with 23 bases in between. Germline V gene lookup returns CDR1 SNHLY and CDR2 FYNNEI. This CDR3 comprises 17 residues. In nucleotides, the CDR3 is TGTGCCAGCAGTCTTCTGAGGGGGGGGCCTAAAGGCTATGGCTACACCTTC. It encodes CASSLLRGGPKGYGYTF.

The count of this clone is one. The rearrangement links TRBV21-1 to TRBJ1-5. TRBV21-1 is marked as a pseudogene. The CDR3 length is 14 residues. The CDR3 here is CASSKGGSNQPQHF. The CDR3 bases are TGTGCCAGCAGCAAGGGGGGGAGCAATCAGCCCCAGCATTTT.

This rearrangement joins TRBV7-2 to TRBJ1-2; no clear D. V gave up 0 bases and J gave up 8 bases, with 13 bases separating them. The CDR3 has 14 residues. Germline assignment: CDR1 SGHTA and CDR2 FQGNSA. CDR3 protein: CASSLAIRTGGYTF. CDR3 nucleotides: TGTGCCAGCAGCTTAGCGATCAGGACTGGGGGCTACACCTTC.

This chain uses TRBV5-1 with TRBJ2-7; D perhaps matches TRBD1 (5 bases). Germline assignment: CDR1 SGHRS and CDR2 YFSETQ. V lost 4 bases to trimming and J lost 4 bases, with 21 bases between them. The CDR3 covers 16 residues. CDR3 sequence reads: CASSDQGRSYLYEQYF. In DNA, the CDR3 is TGCGCCAGCAGCGACCAGGGCAGGAGTTATCTGTACGAGCAGTACTTC.

CDR3 loop: CASSPLTSGGATDTQYF. CDR3 sequence (DNA): TGTGCCAGCAGTCCCCTAACTAGCGGGGGGGCCACAGATACGCAGTATTTT. The chain carries TRBV6-6 and TRBJ2-3; 13 bases align to TRBD2. Looked up from germline, CDR1 is MNHNY and CDR2 is SVGAGI (reference sequence). The V segment lost 5 bases and the J segment 2 bases; nucleotides outside the gene matches: 7. The CDR3 extends over 17 amino acids.

The J gene is TRBJ2-5, the V gene TRBV5-6; TRBD2 is a possible D gene (6 bases). Germline V gene lookup returns CDR1 SGHDT and CDR2 YYEEEE. Trimming cost V 3 bases and J 7 bases, with 16 bases left between them. This CDR3 contains 14 residues. The CDR3 reads CASSSVGARGTQYF. CDR3 sequence (DNA): TGTGCCAGCAGCTCGGTTGGTGCGCGGGGGACCCAGTACTTC.

V and J are TRBV6-5 and TRBJ1-1, with TRBD1 as a possible D gene (6 bases). Germline V gives CDR1 MNHEY, CDR2 SVGAGI. This CDR3 region has 15 residues. V lost 6 bases and J 0 bases, leaving 14 bases between the germline ends. The DNA for the CDR3 is TGTGCCAGCAGCCGGGGGGGCGGGGTGAACACTGAAGCTTTCTTT. Translation gives CASSRGGGVNTEAFF.